The clone carrying this TCR beta chain appeared a few times. Its specificity is not known. With iRepertoire HTBI primers and Arm-PCR of CDR3 regions, TCR beta libraries were built. From the multiplex PCR reads, TCRdb called clonotypes with MiXCR, one entry per CDR3 protein. The table shows 400,000 to 500,000 distinct CDR3 sequences, with 13% to 15% occurring only once. The sample originates from a study of regulatory T cells in long-lasting Graves disease. The time point: newly diagnosed GD, antithyroid drugs for less than 3 months. Preparation of the TCR library used RNA extracted from PBMCs. Study observations and caveats: Reduced TCR diversity was observed in persistent Graves' patients versus newly diagnosed patients. Accuracy was perhaps lowered by the small sample size.

These data were also filed under a second study, of T cells in Graves' hyperthyroidism and ophthalmopathy. That work states: For the diagnoses, clinical symptoms, serum thyroxine and TRAb, thyroid ultrasound and orbital computed tomography were used. It was a median roughly 6.5 months before onset that the model predicted ophthalmopathy.

This material consisted of peripheral blood mononuclear cells (PBMCs), taken at new diagnosis, from a patient treated with antithyroid drugs. The clonotype originates from a woman aged 45 to 65 with Graves disease.

The CDR3 DNA is TGCGCCAGCAGCCGCCAACTAGCGGGAACCCACAATGAGCAGTTCTTC. Its translation: CASSRQLAGTHNEQFF. The gene calls are TRBV4-1 and TRBJ2-1; 10 nucleotides align to TRBD2. The V segment lost 4 bases and the J segment 5 bases; nucleotides outside the gene matches: 8. The CDR3 has 16 amino acids. From germline, CDR1 is MGHRA and CDR2 YSYEKL.